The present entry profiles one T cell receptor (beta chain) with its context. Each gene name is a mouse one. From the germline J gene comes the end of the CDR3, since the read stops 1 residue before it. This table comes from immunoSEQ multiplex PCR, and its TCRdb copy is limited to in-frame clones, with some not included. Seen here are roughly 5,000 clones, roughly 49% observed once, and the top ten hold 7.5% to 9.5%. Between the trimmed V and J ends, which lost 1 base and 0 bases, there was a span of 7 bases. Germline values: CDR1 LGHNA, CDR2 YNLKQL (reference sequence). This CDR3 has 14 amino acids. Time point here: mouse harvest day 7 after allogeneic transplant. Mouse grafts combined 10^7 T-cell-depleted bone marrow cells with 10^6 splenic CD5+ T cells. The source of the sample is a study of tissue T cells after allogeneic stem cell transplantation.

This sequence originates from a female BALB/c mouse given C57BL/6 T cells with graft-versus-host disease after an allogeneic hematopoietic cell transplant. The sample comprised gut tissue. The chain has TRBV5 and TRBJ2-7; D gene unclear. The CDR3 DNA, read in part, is TGTGCCAGCAGCCAAGGGGTGGTCTCCTATGAACAGTAC. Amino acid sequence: CASSQGVVSYEQY. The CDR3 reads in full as CASSQGVVSYEQYF.